Presented here are 21 T cell receptor beta chains from one specimen sequenced in a study of shared clonotypes between healthy human individuals. Naive CD8 cells comprised CD45RO-negative, CCR7-positively selected cells, excluding terminally differentiated effector memory CD45RA+ cells. Some clones are missing from TCRdb's copy, which holds only in-frame ones; the method was immunoSEQ multiplex PCR. The sample gives about 550,000 clones, nearly 97% of which show up once; about 0.11% is in the top ten. The sequencing sample was made of naive CD8+ T cells sorted from blood. Receptors originate from a woman under 40 in good health.

This chain connects TRBV6-5 to TRBJ2-7, with 10 bases lining up with TRBD2. This CDR3 comprises 15 residues. CDR1 and CDR2 from the germline V gene are MNHEY and SVGAGI. J gave up 3 bases and V 6 bases, and 8 bases lay outside the gene matches. The CDR3 region has the DNA TGTGCCAGCAGCCCTAATCCTAGCGGGAGCTACGAGCAGTACTTC. This gives the protein CASSPNPSGSYEQYF.

The chain links TRBV5-4 to TRBJ1-1; D remains unclear. V dropped 4 bases and J dropped 1 base, with 11 bases sitting between them. Germline assignment: CDR1 SGHNT and CDR2 YYREEE (reference sequence). This CDR3 is 14 amino acids long. The chain's CDR3 is CASSQLQKNTEAFF. CDR3 in DNA: TGTGCCAGCAGCCAATTACAGAAGAACACTGAAGCTTTCTTT.

Only one count was recorded for this clone. CDR3 in DNA: TGTGCCAGCAGCTTAGACACCTACGAGCAGTACTTC. Its translation: CASSLDTYEQYF. The J gene is TRBJ2-5, the V gene TRBV7-8; D remains ambiguous. The J call could be wrong; TRBJ2-7 is a better fit for the DNA end. The V gene's germline CDR1 is SGHVS and CDR2 FQNEAQ. The CDR3 covers 12 residues.

Remarks on this clone: A read error may produce the germline difference seen at one junction end. The chain employs TRBV28 and TRBJ2-7; TRBD1 matches 7 bases. The CDR3 loop spans 13 amino acids. CDR1 and CDR2 (germline): MDHEN, SYDVKM. This chain's CDR3 is CASTSGTAYVQYF. Here the CDR3 DNA reads TGTGCCAGCACCTCCGGGACAGCCTACGTGCAGTACTTC.

On this clone itself: This CDR3 is also generated by other DNA sequences in the sample. The chain joins TRBV19 to TRBJ2-7, with 7 nucleotides matching TRBD2. Germline V lookup: CDR1 LNHDA, CDR2 SQIVND (reference sequence). This CDR3 contains 13 residues. The V and J ends lost 3 bases and 3 bases, in that order; junction bases with no gene match: 2. DNA of the CDR3: TGTGCCAGTAGTATCGGCGGGAGCTACGAGCAGTACTTC. This gives the protein CASSIGGSYEQYF.

This chain links TRBV27 with TRBJ2-1, with D tentatively TRBD1 or TRBD2 (5 bases each). CDR3 size: 16 residues. Germline V gene data show CDR1 as MNHEY and CDR2 as SMNVEV (reference sequence). Between the trimmed V and J ends, which lost 0 bases and 5 bases, there was a span of 14 bases. The DNA for the CDR3 is TGTGCCAGCAGTTTATCCCCAGGGAGTGGCGACAATGAGCAGTTCTTC. It translates to CASSLSPGSGDNEQFF.

The DNA for the CDR3 is TGTGCCAGCAGCCCTCGACAGGGAGGGCAGCCCCAGCATTTT. Its translation: CASSPRQGGQPQHF. This chain connects TRBV27 to TRBJ1-5, with 7 bases fitting TRBD1. The CDR3 consists of 14 residues. J lost 7 bases, V lost 6 bases, and 9 bases had no gene match. Germline assignment: CDR1 MNHEY and CDR2 SMNVEV (reference sequence).

V and J are TRBV20-1 and TRBJ2-7; D is uncertain. This CDR3 region has 11 residues. Trimming removed 6 bases at V and 4 bases at J, with 10 bases between. Per germline, CDR1 DFQATT and CDR2 SNEGSKA (reference sequence). CDR3 region: CSARREYEQYF. The DNA of the CDR3 is TGCAGTGCGAGAAGGGAATACGAGCAGTACTTC.

The chain is built from TRBV6-5 and TRBJ2-5; no clear D. The length of the CDR3 is 14 residues. Germline V CDR1 and CDR2: MNHEY, SVGAGI. Trimming shortened V by 3 bases and J by 5 bases, and 13 bases separated the two germline ends. For the CDR3, the DNA is TGTGCCAGCAGTTATGCAGGAAGGGATGAGACCCAGTACTTC. Its protein is CASSYAGRDETQYF.

The chain is built from TRBV18 and TRBJ2-1, with 8 bases fitting TRBD1. CDR3 length: 15 residues. The germline CDR1 and CDR2 sequences are KGHSH and LQKENI. Germline trimming cut 5 bases from V and 5 bases from J; bases unmatched to any gene: 8. CDR3 region: CASSNPGQVDNEQFF. As DNA, the CDR3 is TGTGCCAGCTCAAACCCGGGACAGGTGGACAATGAGCAGTTCTTC.

The chain employs TRBV28 and TRBJ2-5, with D possibly TRBD2 on 6 matching bases. The DNA matches TRBJ2-7 better at its end, which makes the J call doubtful. The CDR3 contains 16 residues. The germline V gene encodes CDR1 MDHEN and CDR2 SYDVKM. This CDR3 is CASSLIPLADTYEQYF. DNA for the CDR3: TGTGCCAGCAGTTTAATCCCACTAGCCGATACCTACGAGCAGTACTTC.

This chain links TRBV2 with TRBJ1-5; maybe TRBD1 (5 bases). The germline CDR1 and CDR2 sequences are SNHLY and FYNNEI. The CDR3 sequence is 14 residues long. V lost 0 bases to trimming and J lost 7 bases, with 10 bases between them. The CDR3 bases are TGTGCCAGCAGTGAAGCCTCAGGGATCCAGCCCCAGCATTTT. Translating gives CASSEASGIQPQHF.

About this clone itself: At the DNA level, this CDR3 is encoded by other sequences in the same sample as well. The chain joins TRBV2 to TRBJ2-1; TRBD2 matches 11 bases. The V gene end was trimmed by 3 bases and the J gene end by 4 bases; junction bases not matched to a gene: 2. CDR3 size: 15 residues. The germline gives CDR1 SNHLY, CDR2 FYNNEI. The CDR3 region has the DNA TGTGCCAGCAGTGAGGGGACTAGCGGATACAATGAGCAGTTCTTC. It yields the protein CASSEGTSGYNEQFF.

The chain recombines TRBV6-1 with TRBJ2-1, with TRBD1 matching over 9 bases. This CDR3 is built from 16 residues. Trimming cost V 4 bases and J 7 bases; bases outside gene matches: 11. Looked up from germline, CDR1 is MNHNS and CDR2 is SASEGT. CDR3 sequence (DNA): TGTGCCAGCAGTGCACTGGACAGGGGTATAGGTAATGAGCAGTTCTTC. As protein: CASSALDRGIGNEQFF.

The rearrangement uses TRBV4-1 and TRBJ1-1; 9 nucleotides agree with TRBD1. The V segment lost 4 bases and the J segment 5 bases; nucleotides outside the gene matches: 11. This CDR3 comprises 16 residues. The germline gives CDR1 MGHRA, CDR2 YSYEKL. The CDR3 nucleotides read TGCGCCAGCAGCCCAAAAGGGGGGACAGGGAAGACTGAAGCTTTCTTT. This encodes CASSPKGGTGKTEAFF.

This clone has only one observation. The chain is built from TRBV28 and TRBJ1-5, with TRBD1 as a possible D gene (5 bases). The V gene's germline CDR1 is MDHEN and CDR2 SYDVKM. The V and J ends lost 8 bases and 3 bases respectively, with 17 bases between them. The CDR3 is 15 amino acids. The CDR3 region is CASGSGTEINQPQHF. CDR3 bases: TGTGCCAGCGGCTCCGGGACGGAAATCAATCAGCCCCAGCATTTT.

The CDR3 coding sequence is TGTGCCAGCAGCGGGGCTCGAGGGGCTGGGGGTACCGGGGAGCTGTTTTTT. Translated, it gives CASSGARGAGGTGELFF. The V gene is TRBV9, the J gene TRBJ2-2, with D tentatively TRBD1 or TRBD2 (5 bases each). The CDR3 loop spans 17 amino acids. Germline V gives CDR1 SGDLS, CDR2 YYNGEE. Trimming stripped 3 bases from V and 5 bases from J, with 20 bases between. The full variable domain, its missing parts supplied by reference TRBV9 and TRBJ2-2, is DSGVTQTPKHLITATGQRVTLRCSPRSGDLSVYWYQQSLDQGLQFLIQYYNGEERAKGNILERFSAQQFPDLHSELNLSSLELGDSALYFCASSGARGAGGTGELFFGEGSRLTVL.

The chain is built from TRBV13 and TRBJ1-4, with 7 bases aligning to TRBD1. The CDR3 spans 16 residues. Germline CDR1 is PRHDT and CDR2 is FYEKMQ (reference sequence). V trimming: 5 bases; J trimming: 7 bases; junction bases outside the gene matches: 13. The CDR3 DNA sequence: TGTGCCAGCAGCCTACGGGGGGCAGGGGGAAGTGAAAAACTGTTTTTT. Its translation is CASSLRGAGGSEKLFF.

The V call is TRBV4-2, the J call TRBJ2-7; D not resolved. Germline V gene data show CDR1 as LGHNA and CDR2 as YNFKEQ. V dropped 0 bases and J dropped 5 bases, with 20 bases sitting between them. The CDR3 length is 17 residues. Written as DNA, the CDR3 is TGTGCCAGCAGCCAAGAGGAAGGAAGGCGACCTCCTAACGAGCAGTACTTC. Translating gives CASSQEEGRRPPNEQYF.

This rearrangement joins TRBV29-1 to TRBJ1-2; no firm D call. The germline V and J ends were trimmed by 2 bases and 6 bases, with 4 bases remaining between them. This CDR3 comprises 10 residues. Germline V lookup: CDR1 SQVTM, CDR2 ANQGSEA. The CDR3 bases are TGCAGCGTTGAACAGAATGGCTACACCTTC. As protein: CSVEQNGYTF. Supplemented by reference TRBV29-1 and TRBJ1-2, the full variable domain reads SAVISQKPSRDICQRGTSLTIQCQVDSQVTMMFWYRQQPGQSLTLIATANQGSEATYESGFVIDKFPISRPNLTFSTLTVSNMSPEDSSIYLCSVEQNGYTFGSGTRLTVV.

The V and J genes are TRBV2 and TRBJ2-7; a weak D match, TRBD1 (5 bases). Germline V CDR1 and CDR2: SNHLY, FYNNEI. This CDR3 is built from 14 residues. V gave up 6 bases and J gave up 6 bases, with 18 bases separating them. As DNA, the CDR3 is TGTGCCAGCAGCTGGAGTCAGGGTTTGGCCGAGCAGTACTTC. Translated, it gives CASSWSQGLAEQYF.